Below, one TCR beta chain is given with its context. The data are from a study of CD8 T cells in Susac syndrome. Reverse transcription of 0.5 to 1 ug RNA was carried out with random hexamers. TCRdb independently ran MiXCR on the immunoSEQ multiplex PCR reads; one entry per CDR3 protein. The repertoire includes 85,000 to 120,000 distinct CDR3 sequences, around 94% of them detected once, and roughly 0.43% sits in the top ten. This CDR3 comprises 14 residues. V was pared by 6 bases and J by 2 bases, with 13 bases between. Germline-derived CDR1 and CDR2 are MNHEY and SVGEGT. The chain combines TRBV6-2 or TRBV6-3 with TRBJ2-5; D not resolved. The material sequenced was CD8+ T cells from PBMCs. The origin of this receptor is a human donor with Susac syndrome. The DNA for the CDR3 is TGTGCCAGCAGAGGCGGCAGGCCACAAGAGACCCAGTACTTC. This encodes CASRGGRPQETQYF.